These T cell receptor beta chains were read from a single sample in a study of blood T cell repertoires in COVID-19. Profiling relied on immunoSEQ multiplex PCR, and the TCRdb table lists in-frame clones only, not all of them. Here the sample spans about 73,000 clones, 82% being singletons. Source material: peripheral blood. The source is a woman aged 55-75 years with acute or convalescent COVID-19. The CDR3 runs from the conserved cysteine through the conserved F or W. Each record gives: clone size, D gene, J gene, V gene, CDR3 protein, CDR3 DNA. D genes are given only for firm matches. The size of a clone is reported for some rows only, either as once, few or many, or as a class for expanded clones.

>NA|TRBD1|TRBJ1-5|TRBV28
CATGRTGPGNQPQHF
TGTGCCACAGGCCGGACAGGGCCTGGCAATCAGCCCCAGCATTTT
>NA|TRBD1|TRBJ2-7|TRBV27
CASSLTRTGRQGYEQYF
TGTGCCAGCAGTCTTACCCGGACAGGTAGGCAAGGGTACGAGCAGTACTTC
>NA|NA|TRBJ2-3|TRBV5-1
CASSAAATDTQYF
TGCGCCAGCAGCGCCGCGGCCACAGATACGCAGTATTTT
>NA|TRBD1|TRBJ1-2|TRBV2
CASRSGTGYNYTF
TGTGCCAGCAGGTCCGGGACAGGGTATAACTACACCTTC
>NA|TRBD2|TRBJ2-3|TRBV7-8
CASSDNIQISGGAKDTQYF
TGTGCCAGCAGCGATAATATACAGATTAGCGGGGGGGCCAAAGATACGCAGTATTTT
>once|NA|TRBJ2-7|TRBV11-2
CASSSNYEQYF
TGTGCCAGCAGCTCAAACTACGAGCAGTACTTC
>NA|TRBD1|TRBJ1-1|TRBV6-5
CASRGQGRFTEAFF
TGTGCCAGCAGGGGACAGGGGCGGTTCACTGAAGCTTTCTTT
>NA|TRBD1|TRBJ1-1|TRBV4-1
CASSPGQGIMNTEAFF
TGCGCCAGCAGCCCCGGACAGGGAATCATGAACACTGAAGCTTTCTTT
>once|NA|TRBJ2-3|TRBV2
CASSTGTDTQYF
TGTGCCAGCAGTACAGGAACAGATACGCAGTATTTT
>NA|TRBD1|TRBJ1-1|TRBV2
CASSIGRTGGRTEAFF
TGTGCCAGCAGTATAGGGCGGACAGGAGGGAGAACTGAAGCTTTCTTT
>NA|TRBD2|TRBJ2-3|TRBV28
CASTGAGGNTDTQYF
TGTGCCAGTACAGGGGCGGGAGGGAACACAGATACGCAGTATTTT
>NA|NA|TRBJ2-5|TRBV9
CASSRSGLIQETQYF
TGTGCCAGCAGCCGGTCCGGACTGATCCAAGAGACCCAGTACTTC
>NA|NA|TRBJ1-4|TRBV30
CAWNRGAREKLFF
TGTGCCTGGAACCGCGGGGCGCGTGAAAAACTGTTTTTT
>NA|NA|TRBJ1-1|TRBV18
CASSPWGGVNTEAFF
TGTGCCAGCTCACCCTGGGGAGGGGTGAACACTGAAGCTTTCTTT
>NA|NA|TRBJ2-3|TRBV7-9
CASSYRLGLGGTDTQYF
TGTGCCAGCAGCTACCGTTTGGGTCTAGGGGGTACGGATACGCAGTATTTT
>NA|NA|TRBJ2-7|TRBV6-5
CASRRDGSSYEQYF
TGTGCCAGCAGGCGGGACGGCAGCTCCTACGAGCAGTACTTC
>many|NA|TRBJ2-1|TRBV18
CASSVQEGLEQFF
TGTGCCAGCTCAGTACAGGAGGGTTTAGAGCAGTTCTTC
>NA|TRBD1|TRBJ1-5|TRBV29-1
CSGSTGVNQPQHF
TGCAGCGGATCGACAGGGGTCAATCAGCCCCAGCATTTT
>NA|NA|TRBJ1-2|TRBV5-1
CASSLGPVYGYTF
TGCGCCAGCAGCTTGGGGCCCGTCTATGGCTACACCTTC
>few|TRBD2|TRBJ2-7|TRBV4-1
CASSQERLAGTYEQYF
TGCGCCAGCAGCCAAGAAAGGCTAGCGGGAACCTACGAGCAGTACTTC
>NA|TRBD2|TRBJ2-5|TRBV5-8
CASSLGLAGGVQETQYF
TGTGCCAGCAGCTTGGGGCTAGCGGGGGGGGTCCAAGAGACCCAGTACTTC
>NA|NA|TRBJ1-2|TRBV7-9
CASSFSRDGYTF
TGTGCCAGCAGCTTCAGCAGGGATGGCTACACCTTC
>once|TRBD1|TRBJ2-7|TRBV24-1
CATSDRRTGGREQYF
TGTGCCACCAGTGACCGGCGGACAGGAGGTCGGGAGCAGTACTTC
>NA|NA|TRBJ1-6|TRBV5-6
CASRLWRGHSPLHF
TGTGCCAGCCGCCTCTGGCGGGGGCATTCACCCCTCCACTTT
>NA|TRBD1|TRBJ1-1|TRBV6-5
CASSLQGAGTEAFF
TGTGCCAGCAGTCTCCAGGGGGCTGGGACTGAAGCTTTCTTT
>NA|TRBD1|TRBJ1-6|TRBV19
CASTKGAGNSPLHF
TGTGCCAGTACCAAGGGGGCAGGGAATTCACCCCTCCACTTT
>NA|TRBD2|TRBJ2-3|TRBV6-1
CASRERSGVSPDTQYF
TGTGCCAGCAGGGAAAGAAGCGGGGTTTCCCCAGATACGCAGTATTTT
>NA|NA|TRBJ1-5|TRBV28
CASSSIRGNQPQHF
TGTGCCAGCAGTTCCATCAGGGGCAATCAGCCCCAGCATTTT
>NA|TRBD1|TRBJ1-5|TRBV28
CASSFTGGNQPQHF
TGTGCCAGCAGCTTTACAGGGGGAAATCAGCCCCAGCATTTT
>NA|TRBD2|TRBJ2-3|TRBV24-1
CATSDPRPEMSGRARSTDTQYF
TGTGCCACCAGTGATCCGCGTCCGGAGATGAGCGGGAGGGCCCGGAGCACAGATACGCAGTATTTT
>NA|NA|TRBJ1-2|TRBV24-1
CATSDRTANYGYTF
TGTGCCACCAGTGATCGGACAGCGAACTATGGCTACACCTTC
>few|NA|TRBJ2-7|TRBV5-1
CASSSLPTANEQYF
TGCGCCAGCAGCTCCCTCCCGACAGCTAACGAGCAGTACTTC
>NA|NA|TRBJ2-7|TRBV4-2
CASSQEALGLREQYF
TGTGCCAGCAGCCAGGAGGCCTTAGGCCTCCGCGAGCAGTACTTC
>NA|NA|TRBJ2-1|TRBV20-1
CSASSADTQDNEQFF
TGCAGTGCTAGTTCGGCGGACACCCAGGATAATGAGCAGTTCTTC
>once|TRBD1|TRBJ1-2|TRBV28
CASSSWTGANYGYTF
TGTGCCAGCAGTTCATGGACAGGGGCTAACTATGGCTACACCTTC
>NA|TRBD1|TRBJ1-2|TRBV7-9
CASSLTGVSNGYTF
TGTGCCAGCAGCTTAACAGGGGTTTCGAATGGCTACACCTTC
>NA|NA|TRBJ1-2|TRBV2
CASSVENYGYTF
TGTGCCAGCAGTGTTGAGAACTATGGCTACACCTTC
>once|NA|TRBJ2-7|TRBV4-1
CASSQVEGQFNEQYF
TGCGCCAGCAGCCAAGTGGAAGGACAGTTTAACGAGCAGTACTTC
>NA|TRBD1|TRBJ2-5|TRBV13
CASSLSPGQGRETQYF
TGTGCCAGCAGCTTAAGTCCGGGACAGGGGAGGGAGACCCAGTACTTC
>NA|NA|TRBJ2-3|TRBV11-2
CASSFGTFTDTQYF
TGTGCCAGCAGCTTCGGGACATTTACGGATACGCAGTATTTT
>once|TRBD1|TRBJ1-2|TRBV6-5
CASSPDQGGYGYTF
TGTGCCAGCAGTCCTGACCAGGGGGGCTATGGCTACACCTTC
>NA|NA|TRBJ1-5|TRBV19
CASSIVDKFLTSRSNQPQHF
TGTGCCAGTAGTATAGTGGACAAATTTCTTACCTCTAGAAGCAATCAGCCCCAGCATTTT
>NA|TRBD1|TRBJ1-3|TRBV14
CASSQVRGNTIYF
TGTGCCAGCAGCCAAGTCAGGGGGAACACCATATATTTT